These 21 T cell receptor beta chains share one sample of origin, sequenced in a study of long-term antiretroviral therapy in people with HIV. Run at survey level, the immunoSEQ assay was version v3.0. The protocol was immunoSEQ multiplex PCR, while the TCRdb copy is restricted to in-frame clones and leaves out a portion. The data hold 20,000 to 30,000 clones, with 85% observed a single time. The sample in question was unsorted PBMCs, obtained 2.3 years after starting antiretroviral therapy. The receptor set was obtained from a man aged 40-55 years with HIV.

The chain links TRBV5-1 to TRBJ1-2; 9 bases align to TRBD1. Germline lookup yields CDR1 SGHRS and CDR2 YFSETQ. This CDR3 comprises 16 residues. Trimming cost V 4 bases and J 3 bases; bases outside gene matches: 10. CDR3 sequence: CASSDRDRDFHYGYTF. As DNA, the CDR3 is TGCGCCAGCAGCGACCGGGACAGGGACTTTCACTATGGCTACACCTTC.

CDR3 region: CASSDGQGTSYEQYF. The CDR3 nucleotides read TGTGCCAGCAGTGACGGGCAGGGGACTTCCTACGAGCAGTACTTC. V and J are TRBV6-1 and TRBJ2-7; either TRBD1 or TRBD2 may supply D (6 bases each). V was clipped by 3 bases and J by 1 base, with 13 bases between them. The CDR3 has 15 residues. Germline CDR1 is MNHNS and CDR2 is SASEGT.

V gene TRBV6-1 combines with J gene TRBJ2-2, with 9 bases that match TRBD1. The length of the CDR3 is 15 residues. Germline CDR1 and CDR2: MNHNS and SASEGT. J gave up 6 bases and V 6 bases, and 8 bases lay outside the gene matches. Written as DNA, the CDR3 is TGTGCCAGCAGACCGGGACAGGGTTTCTCCGGGGAGCTGTTTTTT. Translation gives CASRPGQGFSGELFF.

The chain joins TRBV10-2 to TRBJ1-3, with D perhaps matching TRBD1 (5 bases). The V gene lost 0 bases and the J gene lost 0 bases, with 12 bases spanning the gap. The V gene's germline CDR1 is WSHSY and CDR2 SAAADI. The CDR3 runs to 17 residues. The CDR3 is CASSESIGANSGNTIYF. CDR3 DNA: TGCGCCAGCAGTGAGTCGATAGGGGCCAACTCTGGAAACACCATATATTTT.

The CDR3 spells CASSPATTGNTIYF. The CDR3 DNA reads TGTGCCAGCTCACCCGCGACGACTGGAAACACCATATATTTT. The V gene is TRBV18, the J gene TRBJ1-3; D is uncertain. The CDR3 covers 14 residues. V was pared by 3 bases and J by 2 bases, with 8 bases between. Germline V CDR1 and CDR2: KGHSH, LQKENI.

The V gene is TRBV10-2, the J gene TRBJ1-2; TRBD1 matches 9 bases. The V segment lost 4 bases and the J segment 4 bases; nucleotides outside the gene matches: 4. The CDR3 runs to 14 residues. Germline CDR1 is WSHSY and CDR2 is SAAADI. The CDR3 is CASSGGQGSYGYTF. The CDR3 nucleotides are TGCGCCAGCAGTGGCGGACAGGGGTCCTATGGCTACACCTTC.

This rearrangement joins TRBV6-1 to TRBJ1-2; TRBD1 matches at 9 bases. V lost 6 bases and J lost 8; bases outside the gene matches: 7. The CDR3 contains 13 residues. The germline gives CDR1 MNHNS, CDR2 SASEGT. CDR3 residues: CASRGTGFGGYTF. The DNA of the CDR3 is TGTGCCAGCAGGGGGACAGGGTTCGGCGGCTACACCTTC.

The rearrangement joins TRBV27 to TRBJ2-3, with 13 bases aligning to TRBD2. This CDR3 has 19 amino acids. CDR1 is MNHEY, CDR2 SMNVEV, per germline (reference sequence). The junction had 14 bases not matched to a gene; V was cut back by 6 bases and J by 2 bases. In DNA form, the CDR3 reads TGTGCCAGCAGCCGAACGCTAATAGGACTAGCGGGAGACACAGATACGCAGTATTTT. It encodes CASSRTLIGLAGDTDTQYF.

This clone occurred a few times. This chain connects TRBV7-9 to TRBJ2-7, with 8 bases identical to TRBD1. The ends lost 3 bases at V and 6 bases at J; junction bases unmatched: 4. Germline V gene lookup returns CDR1 SEHNR and CDR2 FQNEAQ (reference sequence). This CDR3 spans 13 amino acids. The CDR3 protein is CASSFGQGTEQYF. DNA of the CDR3: TGTGCCAGCAGCTTTGGACAGGGAACCGAGCAGTACTTC. Variable domain in full (rest from reference TRBV7-9 and TRBJ2-7): DTGVSQNPRHKITKRGQNVTFRCDPISEHNRLYWYRQTLGQGPEFLTYFQNEAQLEKSRLLSDRFSAERPKGSFSTLEIQRTEQGDSAMYLCASSFGQGTEQYFGPGTRLTVT.

The rearrangement uses TRBV19 and TRBJ1-5; D call uncertain. The CDR3 spans 15 residues. Germline V CDR1 and CDR2: LNHDA, SQIVND (reference sequence). Trimming took 7 bases from V and 3 from J, leaving 16 bases between them. CDR3 DNA: TGTGCCAGTACGGTGGACGCCGGTCTCAATCAGCCCCAGCATTTT. This sequence encodes CASTVDAGLNQPQHF. Filled out from reference TRBV19 and TRBJ1-5, the complete variable domain reads DGGITQSPKYLFRKEGQNVTLSCEQNLNHDAMYWYRQDPGQGLRLIYYSQIVNDFQKGDIAEGYSVSREKKESFPLTVTSAQKNPTAFYLCASTVDAGLNQPQHFGDGTRLSIL.

Here the CDR3 DNA reads TGTGCTAGTGGTTCCCCGACTAGCGGGGCTTCCTACAATGAGCAGTTCTTC. Protein: CASGSPTSGASYNEQFF. V usage is TRBV12-5 and J usage is TRBJ2-1; TRBD2 matches 11 bases. Germline V gene data show CDR1 as LGHNT and CDR2 as FRNRAP. The trim removed 4 bases at V and 1 base at J, leaving 6 bases unmatched. CDR3 length: 17 residues.

V is TRBV4-2 and J is TRBJ1-5, with D uncertain. Germline V gene data show CDR1 as LGHNA and CDR2 as YNFKEQ. V was pared by 0 bases and J by 3 bases, with 9 bases between. The CDR3 totals 15 residues. The chain's CDR3 is CASSQDEGDNQPQHF. CDR3 nucleotide sequence: TGTGCCAGCAGCCAAGATGAAGGAGACAATCAGCCCCAGCATTTT.

This rearrangement joins TRBV4-2 to TRBJ2-2, with a weak D call TRBD2 (5 bases). With 6 bases removed from V and 7 bases from J, the gap between germline ends came to 27 bases. This CDR3 spans 18 amino acids. CDR1 LGHNA and CDR2 YNFKEQ come from the germline V gene. The CDR3 is CASSPRIGMVGAVGELFF. CDR3 bases: TGTGCCAGCAGTCCAAGAATCGGAATGGTGGGAGCGGTCGGGGAGCTGTTTTTT.

The chain uses TRBV4-1 and TRBJ1-1; no clear D. Germline-derived CDR1 and CDR2 are MGHRA and YSYEKL. V was clipped by 2 bases and J by 0 bases, with 13 bases between them. This CDR3 region has 16 residues. This CDR3 is CASSQIERSMNTEAFF. CDR3 DNA: TGCGCCAGCAGCCAAATTGAGAGGAGCATGAACACTGAAGCTTTCTTT.

This chain uses TRBV25-1 with TRBJ1-6; D is unclear. Trimming removed 2 bases from V and 9 bases from J, with 14 bases in between. Germline CDR1 MGHDK, CDR2 SYGVNS. The CDR3 length is 15 residues. CDR3: CASSENRAQSSPLHF. As DNA, the CDR3 is TGTGCCAGCAGTGAAAACCGGGCCCAGAGTTCACCCCTCCACTTT.

The CDR3 spells CASSHDSYEKLFF. In DNA, the CDR3 is TGTGCCAGCAGCCATGACAGTTATGAAAAACTGTTTTTT. The V and J genes are TRBV7-9 and TRBJ1-4; the D gene is possibly TRBD1 (5 bases). CDR1 and CDR2 from the germline V gene are SEHNR and FQNEAQ (reference sequence). The CDR3 totals 13 residues. The ends were cut back, 5 bases at V and 6 bases at J, with 10 bases in the middle.

The chain carries TRBV6-5 and TRBJ1-5; D not resolved. CDR1 is MNHEY, CDR2 SVGAGI, per germline. There are 13 residues in the CDR3. V was pared by 2 bases and J by 5 bases, with 7 bases between. CDR3 amino acids: CASSYRLDQPQHF. The CDR3 DNA is TGTGCCAGCAGTTACCGGTTGGATCAGCCCCAGCATTTT.

Details on this clone: The same CDR3 is also encoded by other DNA sequences in this sample. The chain has TRBV7-9 and TRBJ2-2; D uncertain. The V end lost 2 bases, the J end lost 1 base, and 11 bases lay between the germline ends. Germline CDR1 reads SEHNR; CDR2 reads FQNEAQ (reference sequence). This CDR3 is 16 amino acids long. CDR3 region: CASSLRAEGNTGELFF. In DNA, the CDR3 is TGTGCCAGCAGCTTACGAGCCGAAGGGAACACCGGGGAGCTGTTTTTT.

In regard to this clone: The junction shows a germline mismatch at one end, possibly a read error. The chain joins TRBV7-8 to TRBJ2-7, with 8 nucleotides matching TRBD2. This CDR3 has 18 residues. Germline V CDR1 and CDR2: SGHVS, FQNEAQ. CDR3 amino acids: CASSLANTINTGGYEQYF. In DNA, the CDR3 is TGTGCCAGCAGCCTAGCAAACACGATTAATACGGGGGGGTACGAGCAGTACTTC.

The chain recombines TRBV7-9 with TRBJ1-1, with TRBD1 matching 9 bases. The CDR3 runs 19 residues. V shed 5 bases and J 4 bases; nucleotides not matched to a gene: 20. The germline gives CDR1 SEHNR, CDR2 FQNEAQ (reference sequence). The CDR3 DNA sequence: TGTGCCAGCAGCCCGATTGCTTCACCTCCGGGACAGGGAACCACTGAAGCTTTCTTT. Protein product: CASSPIASPPGQGTTEAFF.

V is TRBV5-1 and J is TRBJ2-3; 9 positions match TRBD2. With 0 bases clipped from V and 4 bases from J, the junction kept 6 bases outside the gene matches. The CDR3 is 16 residues long. Germline V gene lookup returns CDR1 SGHRS and CDR2 YFSETQ. The CDR3 loop reads CASSLGGRAYSDTQYF. The CDR3 region has the DNA TGCGCCAGCAGCTTGGGCGGGAGGGCTTATTCAGATACGCAGTATTTT.